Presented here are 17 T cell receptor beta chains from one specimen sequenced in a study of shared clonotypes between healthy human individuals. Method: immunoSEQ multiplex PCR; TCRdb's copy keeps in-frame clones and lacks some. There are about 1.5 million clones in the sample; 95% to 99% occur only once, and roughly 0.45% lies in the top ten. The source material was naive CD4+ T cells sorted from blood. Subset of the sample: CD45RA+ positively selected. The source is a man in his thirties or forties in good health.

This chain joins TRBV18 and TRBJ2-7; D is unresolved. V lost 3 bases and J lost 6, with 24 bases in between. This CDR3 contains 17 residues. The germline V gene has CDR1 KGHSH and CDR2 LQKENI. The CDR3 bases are TGTGCCAGCTCACCTACCGGCCCGGGCGATTATAGGACCGAGCAGTACTTC. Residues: CASSPTGPGDYRTEQYF.

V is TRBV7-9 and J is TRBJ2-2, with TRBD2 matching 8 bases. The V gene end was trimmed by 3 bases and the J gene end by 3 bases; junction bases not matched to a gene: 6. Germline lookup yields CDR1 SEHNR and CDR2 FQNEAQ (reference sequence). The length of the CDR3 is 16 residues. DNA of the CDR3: TGTGCCAGCAGCTTCCGAACTAGCGGAGACACCGGGGAGCTGTTTTTT. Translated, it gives CASSFRTSGDTGELFF.

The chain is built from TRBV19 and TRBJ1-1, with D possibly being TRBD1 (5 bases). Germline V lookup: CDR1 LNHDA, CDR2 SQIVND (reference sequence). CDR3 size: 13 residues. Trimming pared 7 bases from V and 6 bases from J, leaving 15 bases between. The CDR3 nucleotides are TGTGCCAGTAATGAGGGGCCCGGCCCTGAAGCTTTCTTT. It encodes CASNEGPGPEAFF.

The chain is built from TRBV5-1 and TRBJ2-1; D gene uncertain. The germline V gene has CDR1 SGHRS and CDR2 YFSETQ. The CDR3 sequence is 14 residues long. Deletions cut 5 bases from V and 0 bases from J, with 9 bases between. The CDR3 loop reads CASRGLGSYNEQFF. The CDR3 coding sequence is TGCGCCAGCAGAGGGTTGGGCTCCTACAATGAGCAGTTCTTC.

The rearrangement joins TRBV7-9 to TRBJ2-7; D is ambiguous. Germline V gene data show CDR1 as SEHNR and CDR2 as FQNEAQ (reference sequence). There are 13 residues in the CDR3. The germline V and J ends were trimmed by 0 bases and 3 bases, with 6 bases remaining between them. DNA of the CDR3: TGTGCCAGCAGCTTAGCGCTTTTCTACGAGCAGTACTTC. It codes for CASSLALFYEQYF.

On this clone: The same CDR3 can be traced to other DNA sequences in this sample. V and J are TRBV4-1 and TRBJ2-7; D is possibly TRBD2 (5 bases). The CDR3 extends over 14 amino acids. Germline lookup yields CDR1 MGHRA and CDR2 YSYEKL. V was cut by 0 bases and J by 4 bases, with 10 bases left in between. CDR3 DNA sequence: TGCGCCAGCAGCCAAGATTGGGCGGGTTACGAGCAGTACTTC. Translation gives CASSQDWAGYEQYF.

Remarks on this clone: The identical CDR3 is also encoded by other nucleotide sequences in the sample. CDR3: CASSLAAGGSYNEQFF. DNA of the CDR3: TGCGCCAGCAGCTTGGCAGCGGGAGGGTCCTACAATGAGCAGTTCTTC. The chain employs TRBV5-1 and TRBJ2-1, with 10 nucleotides matching TRBD2. This CDR3 contains 16 residues. J was trimmed by 1 base and V by 0 bases; bases with no gene match: 1. Germline CDR1 is SGHRS and CDR2 is YFSETQ.

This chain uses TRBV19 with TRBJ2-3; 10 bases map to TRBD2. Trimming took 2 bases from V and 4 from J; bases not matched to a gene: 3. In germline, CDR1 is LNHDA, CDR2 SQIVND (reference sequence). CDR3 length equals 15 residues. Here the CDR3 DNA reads TGTGCCAGTAGTATAACTAGCGGGATTTCAGATACGCAGTATTTT. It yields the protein CASSITSGISDTQYF.

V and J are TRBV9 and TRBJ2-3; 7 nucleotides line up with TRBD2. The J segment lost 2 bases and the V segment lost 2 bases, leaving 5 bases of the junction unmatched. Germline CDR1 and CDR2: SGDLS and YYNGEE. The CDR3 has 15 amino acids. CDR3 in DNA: TGTGCCAGCAGCGTCGCGGGAGTGAACACAGATACGCAGTATTTT. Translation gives CASSVAGVNTDTQYF.

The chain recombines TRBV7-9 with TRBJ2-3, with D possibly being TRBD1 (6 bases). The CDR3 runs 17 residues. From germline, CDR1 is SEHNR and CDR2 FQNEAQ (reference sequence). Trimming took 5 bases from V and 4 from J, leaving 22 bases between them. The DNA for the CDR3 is TGTGCCAGCAGCCAACCTCCCTCGGGACATCTCGCAGATACGCAGTATTTT. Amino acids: CASSQPPSGHLADTQYF.

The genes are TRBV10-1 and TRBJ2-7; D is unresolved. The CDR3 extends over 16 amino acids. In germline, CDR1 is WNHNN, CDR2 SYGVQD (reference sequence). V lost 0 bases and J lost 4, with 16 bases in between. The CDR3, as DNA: TGCGCCAGCAGTGAGTCGAGCGCCTACCGTCTTTACGAGCAGTACTTC. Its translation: CASSESSAYRLYEQYF.

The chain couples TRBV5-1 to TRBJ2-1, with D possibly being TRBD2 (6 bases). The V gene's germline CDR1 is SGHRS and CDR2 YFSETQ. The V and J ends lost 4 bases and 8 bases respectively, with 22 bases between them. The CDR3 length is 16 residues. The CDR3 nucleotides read TGCGCCAGCAGCCCTCGGACGGGACTTGTCGGCGATGAGCAGTTCTTC. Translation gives CASSPRTGLVGDEQFF.

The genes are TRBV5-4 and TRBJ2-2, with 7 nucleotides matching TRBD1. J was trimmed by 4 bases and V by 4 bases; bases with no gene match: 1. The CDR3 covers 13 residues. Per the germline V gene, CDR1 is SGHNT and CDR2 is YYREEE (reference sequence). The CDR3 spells CASSRDSTGELFF. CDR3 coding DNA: TGTGCCAGCAGCAGGGACAGCACCGGGGAGCTGTTTTTT.

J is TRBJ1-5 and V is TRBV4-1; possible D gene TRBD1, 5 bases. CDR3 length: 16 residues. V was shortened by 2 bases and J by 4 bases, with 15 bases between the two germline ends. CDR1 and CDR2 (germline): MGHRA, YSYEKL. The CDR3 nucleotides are TGCGCCAGCAGCCAACGGTCAGAAGGGGAAAATCAGCCCCAGCATTTT. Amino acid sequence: CASSQRSEGENQPQHF.

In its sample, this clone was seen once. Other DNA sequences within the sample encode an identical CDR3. DNA for the CDR3: TGTGCCAGTAGTATTCAGGGGTCCTATGGCTACACCTTC. It is translated as CASSIQGSYGYTF. V usage is TRBV19 and J usage is TRBJ1-2; perhaps TRBD1 as D (6 bases). CDR3 length equals 13 residues. CDR1 and CDR2 (germline): LNHDA, SQIVND (reference sequence). Trimming took off 3 bases at V and 4 bases at J, with 9 bases between the two ends.

CDR3 sequence (DNA): TGTGCCACCTTGGGACAGGGCTACAATGAGCAGTTCTTC. This encodes CATLGQGYNEQFF. This chain uses TRBV28 with TRBJ2-1; 9 bases are shared with TRBD1. With V trimmed by 10 bases and J by 3 bases, 4 bases remained unmatched. CDR1 and CDR2 from the germline V gene are MDHEN and SYDVKM. The CDR3 contains 13 residues.

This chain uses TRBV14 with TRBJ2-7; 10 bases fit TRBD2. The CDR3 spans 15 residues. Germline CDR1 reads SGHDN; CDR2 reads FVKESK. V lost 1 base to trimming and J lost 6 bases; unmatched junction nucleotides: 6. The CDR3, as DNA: TGTGCCAGCAGCCAAGTGGGACTAGCGTTGAGCGAGCAGTACTTC. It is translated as CASSQVGLALSEQYF.